The rows below give T cell receptor beta chains drawn from one sample of a study of T cell changes during pregnancy in multiple sclerosis. The assay was immunoSEQ multiplex PCR, and TCRdb's table has in-frame clones only and misses some. Altogether roughly 30,000 clones are present, roughly nine tenths being singletons, with the ten largest covering over 9.5%. Sample: CD8+ T cells from peripheral blood mononuclear cells, taken in the second trimester of pregnancy. These receptors all stem from a female donor with multiple sclerosis, enrolled in a pregnancy study. Both conserved end residues are part of each CDR3. D genes are given only for firm matches. Not every row has a clone size; where given, it reads once, few, many or a size class.

CDR3 | DNA | V | size | D | J
CASALGGWRDEQYF | TGCGCCAGCGCCCTGGGGGGGTGGAGGGACGAGCAGTACTTC | TRBV5-1 | NA | TRBD2 | TRBJ2-7
CASRSTAEHYGYTF | TGTGCCAGCAGATCCACAGCAGAACATTATGGCTACACCTTC | TRBV9 | NA | NA | TRBJ1-2
CASSPRDRGQGYNEQFF | TGTGCCAGCAGCCCTAGGGATAGGGGACAGGGCTACAATGAGCAGTTCTTC | TRBV11-2 | NA | TRBD1 | TRBJ2-1
CASSRLLDTQYF | TGTGCCAGCAGCCGACTCCTAGATACGCAGTATTTT | TRBV6-6 | NA | NA | TRBJ2-3
CASSARPSGSQTQYF | TGTGCCAGCAGTGCCCGGCCCTCGGGGTCCCAGACCCAGTACTTC | TRBV2 | NA | NA | TRBJ2-5
CASSVASGGAETQYF | TGTGCCAGCAGCGTAGCTAGCGGGGGGGCGGAGACCCAGTACTTC | TRBV9 | NA | TRBD2 | TRBJ2-5
CASTRPGFRNQPQHF | TGTGCCAGCACCCGACCAGGGTTTCGCAATCAGCCCCAGCATTTT | TRBV28 | NA | NA | TRBJ1-5
CASSWGGSSYEQYF | TGTGCCAGCAGTTGGGGCGGAAGCTCCTACGAGCAGTACTTC | TRBV27 | NA | NA | TRBJ2-7
CAWRILSNEQFF | TGTGCCTGGAGGATTCTGAGTAATGAGCAGTTCTTC | TRBV30 | NA | NA | TRBJ2-1
CASSVEGRGGLVGPYNEQFF | TGTGCCAGCAGCGTAGAGGGGCGGGGGGGCCTGGTAGGCCCCTACAATGAGCAGTTCTTC | TRBV9 | NA | TRBD2 | TRBJ2-1
CASGLVQGTGKYNEQFF | TGTGCTAGTGGTTTGGTACAGGGGACAGGGAAATACAATGAGCAGTTCTTC | TRBV12-5 | NA | TRBD1 | TRBJ2-1
CASSPWTGGTDEQYF | TGTGCCAGCAGCCCCTGGACAGGGGGCACGGACGAGCAGTACTTC | TRBV7-7 | few | TRBD1 | TRBJ2-7
CASSQVRIGTGAYEQYF | TGCGCCAGCAGCCAGGTACGCATCGGGACAGGGGCGTACGAGCAGTACTTC | TRBV4-1 | NA | TRBD1 | TRBJ2-7
CASSFMGRGAGIYNEQFF | TGTGCCAGCAGCTTTATGGGCCGGGGGGCGGGTATTTACAATGAGCAGTTCTTC | TRBV7-3 | NA | NA | TRBJ2-1
CASSLGGDRGSYTF | TGTGCCAGCAGCCTGGGTGGGGACAGGGGTAGCTACACCTTC | TRBV7-3 | NA | TRBD1 | TRBJ1-2
CASSQDPGLAGTYNEQFF | TGCGCCAGCAGCCAAGATCCTGGACTAGCGGGGACCTACAATGAGCAGTTCTTC | TRBV4-1 | once | TRBD2 | TRBJ2-1
CASSVVGGGTGELFF | TGTGCCAGCAGCGTAGTGGGAGGAGGCACCGGGGAGCTGTTTTTT | TRBV9 | NA | NA | TRBJ2-2
CASSKGQGYTDTQYF | TGTGCCAGCAGTAAGGGACAGGGTTACACAGATACGCAGTATTTT | TRBV27 | NA | TRBD1 | TRBJ2-3
CASSLGTSGGNTQYF | TGTGCCAGCAGCTTGGGGACTAGCGGGGGAAATACGCAGTATTTT | TRBV7-2 | NA | TRBD2 | TRBJ2-3
CASSPKLAGVIEQYF | TGCGCCAGCAGCCCAAAGCTAGCGGGAGTGATCGAGCAGTACTTC | TRBV5-1 | NA | TRBD2 | TRBJ2-7
CASTYRGGGKTQYF | TGTGCCAGCACCTACAGAGGGGGCGGGAAGACCCAGTACTTC | TRBV6-5 | NA | NA | TRBJ2-5
CASSGTSVYEQYF | TGTGCCAGCAGCGGGACTAGTGTCTACGAGCAGTACTTC | TRBV6-1 | NA | TRBD2 | TRBJ2-7
CASSAGQYNSPLHF | TGTGCCAGCAGCGCTGGACAGTATAATTCACCCCTCCACTTT | TRBV9 | NA | NA | TRBJ1-6
CATSSVYRSRYGYTF | TGTGCCACCAGCAGTGTATACAGATCTCGCTATGGCTACACCTTC | TRBV15 | NA | NA | TRBJ1-2
CASRNGNEQFF | TGCGCCAGCAGAAACGGGAATGAGCAGTTCTTC | TRBV10-2 | NA | NA | TRBJ2-1
CASSPRTGFYEQYF | TGTGCCAGCAGCCCCCGGACAGGGTTTTACGAGCAGTACTTC | TRBV7-6 | NA | TRBD1 | TRBJ2-7
CASISRGSTNEKLFF | TGTGCCAGCATTTCGCGGGGGTCAACTAATGAAAAACTGTTTTTT | TRBV2 | NA | NA | TRBJ1-4
CASSGGGKAGNTIYF | TGTGCCAGCAGCGGTGGGGGGAAAGCTGGAAACACCATATATTTT | TRBV9 | NA | NA | TRBJ1-3
CASSSDSPPTNEKLFF | TGTGCCAGCAGCTCGGACAGCCCTCCAACTAATGAAAAACTGTTTTTT | TRBV7-9 | once | NA | TRBJ1-4
CSVDHRAPYGYTF | TGCAGCGTTGACCACAGGGCTCCCTATGGCTACACCTTC | TRBV29-1 | few | NA | TRBJ1-2
CASSEALAGYQETQYF | TGTGCCAGCAGTGAAGCCCTAGCGGGCTACCAAGAGACCCAGTACTTC | TRBV6-1 | NA | TRBD2 | TRBJ2-5
CASSAGTGNTGELFF | TGTGCCAGCAGCGCCGGGACAGGGAACACCGGGGAGCTGTTTTTT | TRBV11-3 | NA | TRBD1 | TRBJ2-2
CAISDSRYNEQFF | TGTGCCATTTCGGACTCCCGTTACAATGAGCAGTTCTTC | TRBV10-3 | NA | NA | TRBJ2-1
CASSVEGLARETQYF | TGTGCCAGCAGCGTAGAAGGACTAGCACGAGAGACCCAGTACTTC | TRBV9 | NA | TRBD2 | TRBJ2-5
CASSHRPGPYGYTF | TGTGCCAGCAGCCATCGCCCAGGTCCCTATGGCTACACCTTC | TRBV27 | NA | NA | TRBJ1-2
CASRGTGGGEQYF | TGTGCCAGCAGGGGGACAGGGGGCGGCGAGCAGTACTTC | TRBV7-9 | NA | TRBD1 | TRBJ2-7
CASSLRPGTSGRYEQFF | TGTGCCAGCAGCTTACGACCGGGGACTAGCGGGAGGTATGAGCAGTTCTTC | TRBV11-2 | NA | TRBD2 | TRBJ2-1
CASSQELMGQGPYNEQFF | TGCGCCAGCAGCCAAGAGTTGATGGGACAGGGCCCCTACAATGAGCAGTTCTTC | TRBV4-1 | NA | TRBD1 | TRBJ2-1
CASSREGEDTQYF | TGTGCCAGCAGCCGGGAGGGAGAAGATACGCAGTATTTT | TRBV7-3 | NA | TRBD2 | TRBJ2-3
CASRLTGAPNTEAFF | TGTGCCAGCAGGCTAACAGGGGCCCCGAACACTGAAGCTTTCTTT | TRBV2 | NA | TRBD1 | TRBJ1-1
CAISDQLTAYEQYF | TGTGCCATCAGTGACCAGCTGACAGCCTACGAGCAGTACTTC | TRBV10-3 | NA | NA | TRBJ2-7
CASSLGLDEQYF | TGCGCCAGCAGCCTAGGACTAGACGAGCAGTACTTC | TRBV5-1 | NA | TRBD2 | TRBJ2-7
CSVVNRDKNYEQYF | TGCAGCGTTGTGAACCGGGACAAAAACTACGAGCAATACTTC | TRBV29-1 | NA | NA | TRBJ2-7
CASSLVGQFSGREETQYF | TGTGCCAGCAGCTTGGTTGGACAATTCTCTGGTAGAGAAGAGACCCAGTACTTC | TRBV5-6 | NA | NA | TRBJ2-5
CASRAQEREDTDTQYF | TGTGCCAGCAGAGCACAGGAGCGGGAGGACACAGATACGCAGTATTTT | TRBV27 | NA | TRBD2 | TRBJ2-3
CASIGQVNTEAFF | TGTGCCAGCATTGGGCAGGTGAACACTGAAGCTTTCTTT | TRBV2 | NA | NA | TRBJ1-1
CASSQVQGWDYEQYF | TGTGCCAGCAGCCAAGTCCAGGGTTGGGACTACGAGCAGTACTTC | TRBV14 | NA | NA | TRBJ2-7
CASSAGLFQETQYF | TGTGCCAGCAGTGCGGGACTTTTCCAAGAGACCCAGTACTTC | TRBV6-1 | NA | NA | TRBJ2-5
CASSWGVTALHNEQFF | TGTGCCAGCAGTTGGGGCGTGACCGCGCTCCACAATGAGCAGTTCTTC | TRBV28 | NA | NA | TRBJ2-1
CASSLRQGHYEQYF | TGTGCCAGCAGTCTGAGACAGGGACACTACGAGCAGTACTTC | TRBV28 | NA | TRBD1 | TRBJ2-7
CASSTQGPYNEQFF | TGTGCCAGCAGCACTCAGGGGCCTTACAATGAGCAGTTCTTC | TRBV7-9 | NA | NA | TRBJ2-1
CASSFSSEYEQYF | TGTGCCAGCAGCTTTTCTAGCGAGTACGAGCAGTACTTC | TRBV5-6 | few | NA | TRBJ2-7
CASSPGRGNEQFF | TGTGCCAGCAGCCCCGGCCGGGGTAATGAGCAGTTCTTC | TRBV13 | NA | NA | TRBJ2-1
CASSRQGGAEKLFF | TGTGCCAGCAGTCGTCAGGGTGGCGCGGAAAAACTGTTTTTT | TRBV9 | NA | NA | TRBJ1-4
CASSLVQGGYEQYF | TGTGCCAGCAGCTTAGTCCAGGGCGGCTACGAGCAGTACTTC | TRBV7-6 | NA | NA | TRBJ2-7